The rows below give T cell receptor beta chains drawn from one sample of a study of technical replicates of blood from several donors. Profiled with immunoSEQ multiplex PCR; TCRdb holds only in-frame clones, not every one. There are about 80,000 clones in the sample; about 91% occur only once, and about 0.39% lies in the top ten. Sequencing input: T cells isolated from PBMCs. These receptors were obtained from a human donor in good health. Both conserved end residues are part of each CDR3. The D gene is left open where the match is weak. Size is stated for part of the rows, as once, few or many counts, or as a class when the clone is expanded.

>TRBV6-1|TRBJ2-7|.|.
TGTGCCAGCAAAAAAGGACTTAACTACGAGCAGTACTTC
CASKKGLNYEQYF
>TRBV5-5|TRBJ1-5|once|.
TGTGCCAGCAGCTTGGTGGGGGGGGGACCGGGGCAGCCCCAGCATTTT
CASSLVGGGPGQPQHF
>TRBV28|TRBJ2-5|.|TRBD2
TGTGCCAGCAGTTTAAGCCTAGCGGGACAAGAGACCCAGTACTTC
CASSLSLAGQETQYF
>TRBV19|TRBJ2-1|.|TRBD2
TGTGCCAGTAGTACCGTCCGGGAGGTGGGCAATGAGCAGTTCTTC
CASSTVREVGNEQFF
>TRBV28|TRBJ2-7|.|TRBD1
TGTGCCAGCAGAGGCCGTTGGGTGACAGGGGCTTTTTACGAGCAGTACTTC
CASRGRWVTGAFYEQYF
>TRBV10-3|TRBJ1-5|.|TRBD1
TGTGCCATCAGGGGGCAGGGGGTGACAAATCAGCCCCAGCATTTT
CAIRGQGVTNQPQHF
>TRBV27|TRBJ2-7|.|.
TGTGCCAGCAGTTTGGTTGGGGCAGGGGTCGAGCAGTACTTC
CASSLVGAGVEQYF
>TRBV13|TRBJ2-7|.|TRBD2
TGTGCCAGCAGCTTAGGACTAGCGGACTACGAGCAGTACTTC
CASSLGLADYEQYF
>TRBV4-1|TRBJ2-5|.|TRBD1
TGCGCCAGCAGCCAAGATGGAGTCGGGACAGAAGAAGAGACCCAGTACTTC
CASSQDGVGTEEETQYF
>TRBV28|TRBJ2-2|.|.
TGTGCCAGCAGTCTTCCGGGACAACAAACCGGGGAGCTGTTTTTT
CASSLPGQQTGELFF
>TRBV10-3|TRBJ2-1|.|.
TGTGCCATCAGTGAGACCGGGACATACAATGAGCAGTTCTTC
CAISETGTYNEQFF
>TRBV29-1|TRBJ2-1|.|TRBD1
TGCAGCGGGGACAGGGGGCGGTACAATGAGCAGTTCTTC
CSGDRGRYNEQFF
>TRBV7-3|TRBJ1-2|.|TRBD1
TGTGCCAGCAGCTTCGGGACAGAATATGGCTACACCTTC
CASSFGTEYGYTF
>TRBV7-6|TRBJ2-1|.|TRBD1
TGTGCCAGCAGCCCTGGGACAGCCCCCCCATACAATGAGCAGTTCTTC
CASSPGTAPPYNEQFF
>TRBV11-3|TRBJ1-1|.|.
TGTGCCAGCAGCTTAGGAAGAGGGAACACTGAAGCTTTCTTT
CASSLGRGNTEAFF
>TRBV4-1|TRBJ2-1|.|TRBD2
TGCGCCAGCAGCCTGAGCCAGGAGCGGGAGTTCTACAATGAGCAGTTCTTC
CASSLSQEREFYNEQFF
>TRBV5-1|TRBJ2-1|.|TRBD2
TGCGCCAGCAGCTTGACTAGCGGGGCCTACAATGAGCAGTTCTTC
CASSLTSGAYNEQFF
>TRBV21-1|TRBJ1-5|.|.
TGTGCCAGCAGCAATTTGTGGAGACAGGGTTATAGCAATCAGCCCCAGCATTTT
CASSNLWRQGYSNQPQHF
>TRBV11-1|TRBJ1-1|.|.
TGTGCCAGCAGTATAGGGAGGAACACTGAAGCTTTCTTT
CASSIGRNTEAFF
>TRBV9|TRBJ1-1|.|.
TGTGCCAGCAGCGTAGGTTTAAGGGGCCTGGACACTGAAGCTTTCTTT
CASSVGLRGLDTEAFF
>TRBV28|TRBJ2-3|.|.
TGTGCCAGCAGGCGAGGCACAGATACGCAGTATTTT
CASRRGTDTQYF
>TRBV19|TRBJ2-3|.|TRBD2
TGTGCCAGTAGTGCAAGCGGCGGGAGGGCCCTTCATCAAGATACGCAGTATTTT
CASSASGGRALHQDTQYF
>TRBV14|TRBJ2-2|.|.
TGTGCCAGCAGAGGGGCGTTCGGGGAGCTGTTTTTT
CASRGAFGELFF
>TRBV30|TRBJ2-1|.|TRBD1
TGTGCCTGGAGTGTATTTGGGACAGGGGGGAATGAGCAGTTCTTC
CAWSVFGTGGNEQFF
>TRBV10-2|TRBJ1-5|few|.
TGCGCCAGCTCAGAACAGGAGAATCAGCCCCAGCATTTT
CASSEQENQPQHF
>TRBV7-9|TRBJ1-1|.|.
TGTGCCAGCAGTGTAACGGGGGATGAAGCTTTCTTT
CASSVTGDEAFF
>TRBV6-1|TRBJ2-7|.|TRBD1
TGTGCCAGCAGCAGGGACAGGTCGGCTGGGGAGCAGTACTTC
CASSRDRSAGEQYF
>TRBV20-1|TRBJ1-1|once|.
TGCAGTGCTAGGTCTCCGGGAGCTTTCTTT
CSARSPGAFF
>TRBV4-1|TRBJ1-2|.|TRBD1
TGCGCCAGCAGCCGAATACAACAGGGGTACTATGGCTACACCTTC
CASSRIQQGYYGYTF
>TRBV7-2|TRBJ1-2|.|.
TGTGCCAGCAGCCTGACGACAGGACCTCCTAACTATGGCTACACCTTC
CASSLTTGPPNYGYTF
>TRBV5-4|TRBJ2-7|.|.
TGTGCCAGCAGCCCGGCAGGGGAAAACGAGCAGTACTTC
CASSPAGENEQYF
>TRBV7-8|TRBJ1-4|.|.
TGTGCCAGCAGCTCACCGGACATACCTAAACCAAAACTGTTTTTT
CASSSPDIPKPKLFF
>TRBV9|TRBJ1-3|.|.
TGTGCCAGCAGCGCCCGACTCCAAACGGCTGGAAACACCATATATTTT
CASSARLQTAGNTIYF
>TRBV15|TRBJ2-7|.|TRBD1
TGTGCCACCAAGCCAGGGGGCGAAGCCTACGAGCAGTACTTC
CATKPGGEAYEQYF
>TRBV19|TRBJ1-2|few|TRBD1
TGTGCCAGTAGTTCTGGGACAGGGGGAAACTATGGCTACACCTTC
CASSSGTGGNYGYTF
>TRBV28|TRBJ1-2|once|.
TGTGCCAGCAGGGGGGGGAAGGCAGGGAGACCTTATGGCTACACCTTC
CASRGGKAGRPYGYTF
>TRBV29-1|TRBJ2-1|.|TRBD2
TGCAGCGTGGATACTAGCGGGGGGTCCCCGCAGTTCTTC
CSVDTSGGSPQFF
>TRBV19|TRBJ1-1|.|.
TGTGCCAGTAGTGCCCTTTGGGGTACAGGAGAGATAGACACTGAAGCTTTCTTT
CASSALWGTGEIDTEAFF
>TRBV2|TRBJ1-1|few|TRBD1
TGTGCCAGCAGTGACAGGGGGGTGAACACTGAAGCTTTCTTT
CASSDRGVNTEAFF
>TRBV6-6|TRBJ2-7|once|TRBD1
TGTGCCAGCACCGCAAGACAGGGTGAGACCTACGAGCAGTACTTC
CASTARQGETYEQYF
>TRBV6-1|TRBJ2-1|once|TRBD2
TGTGCCAGCATACGGACTAGCGGTTACAATGAGCAGTTCTTC
CASIRTSGYNEQFF
>TRBV5-4|TRBJ1-3|.|TRBD1
TGTGCCAGCAGCCCAGGACAGGGGATAACTGGAAACACCATATATTTT
CASSPGQGITGNTIYF
>TRBV27|TRBJ2-7|once|.
TGTGCCAGCAGTTTTGGGCCGCCATACGAGCAGTACTTC
CASSFGPPYEQYF
>TRBV4-2|TRBJ2-3|once|TRBD2
TGTGCCAGCAGCCTCCGGGGTCTAGCGGACAGCACAGATACGCAGTATTTT
CASSLRGLADSTDTQYF